This T cell receptor beta chain was sequenced in a study of T cells expressing NK-cell markers. Study-level information: Beta-chain profiling covered CD3+CD56+NKG2C+, CD3+CD56+NKG2C- and CD3+CD56-NKG2C+ sorted subsets. The sequencing cohort of eight donors included seven HCMV-seropositive individuals and one seronegative individual.

With the 5' RACE reads reprocessed, TCRdb shows one record per CDR3 protein and no DNA. Its clone listing holds approximately 440,000 distinct CDR3 sequences. The CDR3 is 18 residues long. The V gene's germline CDR1 is LGHNA and CDR2 YNFKEQ. The V and J genes are TRBV4-2 and TRBJ2-3; checking the TCRdb D call of TRBD2 is not possible without DNA. This TCR was sampled from a woman in her 50s in good health. The sequencing input was blood T cells: a sorted CD56 or NKG2C T cell subset, CD4+ or CD8+ T cells, or bulk PBMC T cells (not recorded which). CDR3 amino acids: CASSLLRGTSGDTDTQYF.